In this sample, the clone carrying this T cell receptor (beta chain) turned up once. What it recognizes is unknown. This sample was taken from a study of T cell responses to AZD1222 COVID-19 vaccine. Broader study findings: Repertoire collection took place solely once the T cell response had peaked. Clonal diversity may have been underestimated in mostly white British donors. Nearly half of the spike-specific TCRs reportedly recognize variant regions that carry no mutations.

Here immunoSEQ multiplex PCR was the method, and the copy in TCRdb shows in-frame clones only, minus some. The sample yields roughly 70,000 clones, 70% to 90% seen once. The specimen comprised peripheral blood, sampled 28 days after the second dose of the MenACWY control vaccine. The source is an adult who received the MenACWY meningococcal vaccine as a control.

DNA of the CDR3: TGTGCCAGTAGTTCAGATCCCAGTGGTTCGAGCTATGGCTACACCTTC. Its translation is CASSSDPSGSSYGYTF. J is TRBJ1-2 and V is TRBV19; D gene unclear. The V gene's germline CDR1 is LNHDA and CDR2 SQIVND (reference sequence). The CDR3 contains 16 residues. V lost 5 bases, J lost 4 bases, and 20 bases lay in between. The variable domain in full, with the rest retrieved from reference TRBV19 and TRBJ1-2, is DGGITQSPKYLFRKEGQNVTLSCEQNLNHDAMYWYRQDPGQGLRLIYYSQIVNDFQKGDIAEGYSVSREKKESFPLTVTSAQKNPTAFYLCASSSDPSGSSYGYTFGSGTRLTVV.